What follows are 4 T cell receptor beta chains derived from one specimen sequenced in a study of cytomegalovirus exposure and HLA in healthy donors. Researchers ran the PCR with 60 Vbeta and 13 Jbeta primers. Some clones are missing from TCRdb's copy, which holds only in-frame ones; the method was immunoSEQ multiplex PCR. This table holds 110,000 or so clones, over 8.5% found once. Input material: PBMCs. The receptors were gathered from a middle-aged woman in good health and CMV-seropositive.

V gene TRBV4-1 combines with J gene TRBJ1-5; 8 bases match TRBD1. V was pared by 0 bases and J by 5 bases, with 6 bases of the junction left unmatched. The CDR3 runs 16 residues. Germline CDR1 reads MGHRA; CDR2 reads YSYEKL. This CDR3 reads CASSQEGTGDDQPQHF. The CDR3 DNA follows: TGCGCCAGCAGCCAAGAGGGGACAGGAGACGATCAGCCCCAGCATTTT.

V usage is TRBV29-1 and J usage is TRBJ2-7; 10 nucleotides line up with TRBD1. Trimming at V came to 7 bases and at J to 5 bases, leaving 11 bases not matched to a gene. CDR1 and CDR2 (germline): SQVTM, ANQGSEA. The CDR3 sequence is 14 residues long. The CDR3 loop reads CSAARDRGLHEQYF. DNA for the CDR3: TGCAGCGCTGCGCGGGACAGGGGACTCCACGAGCAGTACTTC.

V is TRBV19 and J is TRBJ2-5; 9 bases match TRBD2. The junction had 8 bases not matched to a gene; V was cut back by 5 bases and J by 1 base. CDR3 size: 16 residues. Germline CDR1 is LNHDA and CDR2 is SQIVND (reference sequence). CDR3 loop: CASSPRLAVTQETQYF. CDR3 in DNA: TGTGCCAGTAGTCCTCGACTAGCGGTGACCCAAGAGACCCAGTACTTC.

The chain joins TRBV7-9 to TRBJ1-2, with 7 positions matching TRBD1. Per germline, CDR1 SEHNR and CDR2 FQNEAQ (reference sequence). After removal of 4 bases from V and 7 bases from J, the junction contained 9 bases not matched to a gene. The CDR3 sequence is 14 residues long. The chain's CDR3 is CASSSDRESGGYTF. The CDR3 bases are TGTGCCAGCAGCTCCGACAGGGAATCCGGTGGCTACACCTTC.